A selection of T cell receptor beta chains follows, all from one sample in a study of cytomegalovirus exposure and HLA in healthy donors. This table comes from immunoSEQ multiplex PCR, and its TCRdb copy is limited to in-frame clones, with some not included. This sample has fewer than 200,000 clones; 80% to 90% occur once, and the top ten carry 1.4%. Material: PBMCs. The source is a woman aged 25 to 39 in good health and CMV-seronegative. Each CDR3 is given with its conserved first and last residue. The D gene is left open where the match is weak. Clone size appears in some rows only: once, few, many, or a class for an expanded clone.

v_gene	d_gene	abundance	j_gene	CDR3nt	CDR3aa
TRBV7-2	NA	NA	TRBJ1-2	TGTGCCAGCAGGCGATCTAACTATGGCTACACCTTC	CASRRSNYGYTF
TRBV2	TRBD2	once	TRBJ2-7	TGTGCCAGCAGCCACAAATCCATCAGGCGGGGGGCTTACGAGCAGTACTTC	CASSHKSIRRGAYEQYF
TRBV6-1	TRBD2	NA	TRBJ2-5	TGTGCCAGCAGTGAAGTAGCGGGGGATCAAGAGACCCAGTACTTC	CASSEVAGDQETQYF
TRBV5-1	NA	NA	TRBJ2-3	TGCGCCAGCAGCTTTGCGGCTGGCGGTGGGGGCTACACAGATACGCAGTATTTT	CASSFAAGGGGYTDTQYF
TRBV11-2	NA	once	TRBJ2-1	TGTGCCAGCAGGTTACAGGGTAATGAGCAGTTCTTC	CASRLQGNEQFF
TRBV2	TRBD2	NA	TRBJ2-1	TGTGCCAGCAGTTCGGGGGGGGGCCGATCGGAGCAGTTCTTC	CASSSGGGRSEQFF
TRBV2	NA	NA	TRBJ2-7	TGTGCCAGCAGTAAATTATACGAGCAGTACTTC	CASSKLYEQYF
TRBV4-1	NA	NA	TRBJ1-5	TGCGCCAGCAGCTGGAGTAGGGAGGGAGGACAGCCCCAGCATTTT	CASSWSREGGQPQHF
TRBV27	TRBD1	NA	TRBJ2-1	TGTGCCAGCAGTTTTTCGACAGGGAAAACCTTATACAATGAGCAGTTCTTC	CASSFSTGKTLYNEQFF
TRBV9	TRBD1	few	TRBJ2-2	TGTGCCAGCAGCTTCGGGACAGTCACCGGGGAGCTGTTTTTT	CASSFGTVTGELFF
TRBV9	TRBD2	NA	TRBJ2-2	TGTGCCAGCAGCGCCCTACTAGCGGGGGTCAGTTTGAACACCGGGGAGCTGTTTTTT	CASSALLAGVSLNTGELFF
TRBV7-2	TRBD1	NA	TRBJ2-7	TGTGCCAGCAGCTTGGGGTGGGGTACGAGACAGGGAGACGAGCAGTACTTC	CASSLGWGTRQGDEQYF
TRBV27	NA	NA	TRBJ1-6	TGTGCCAGCAGTTCCCGGACAGATTTCTATAATTCACCCCTCCACTTT	CASSSRTDFYNSPLHF
TRBV6-5	NA	NA	TRBJ2-3	TGTGCCAGCAGTTACCGGAGAGTCACTAGCACAGATACGCAGTATTTT	CASSYRRVTSTDTQYF
TRBV30	NA	NA	TRBJ1-6	TGTGCCTGGAGACAGGAAAGATATAATTCACCCCTCCACTTT	CAWRQERYNSPLHF
TRBV15	NA	NA	TRBJ1-6	TGTGCCACCAGCAGCAGGGACTTACGTTCACCCCTCCACTTT	CATSSRDLRSPLHF
TRBV7-6	TRBD1	NA	TRBJ1-6	TGTGCCAGCAGCTCGTACCGGGACAGGGGTAATTCACCCCTCCACTTT	CASSSYRDRGNSPLHF
TRBV7-2	TRBD1	NA	TRBJ1-5	TGTGCCAGCAGTCCTGACAGGGTCAATCAGCCCCAGCATTTT	CASSPDRVNQPQHF
TRBV19	NA	NA	TRBJ1-6	TGTGCCAGTAGTAGCAGACAGGCTAATTCACCCCTCCACTTT	CASSSRQANSPLHF
TRBV5-1	TRBD2	once	TRBJ2-7	TGCGCCAGCAGCTTGTCGGCTAGCGGGGGGGCTTCCTACGAGCAGTACTTC	CASSLSASGGASYEQYF
TRBV13	NA	NA	TRBJ1-1	TGTGCCAGCAGCTTAGTTTGGGGCATTGTGAACACTGAAGCTTTCTTT	CASSLVWGIVNTEAFF
TRBV15	TRBD1	NA	TRBJ1-2	TGTGCCACCAGCAGACCAGGGGACAGCGGTTCCCCCTACACCTTC	CATSRPGDSGSPYTF
TRBV6-6	TRBD1	NA	TRBJ1-5	TGTGCCAGCAGTGGACAGGGAGGGGATCAGCCCCAGCATTTT	CASSGQGGDQPQHF
TRBV6-1	NA	NA	TRBJ2-1	TGTGCCAGCACACTAGTTAACAATGAGCAGTTCTTC	CASTLVNNEQFF
TRBV6-4	NA	NA	TRBJ1-1	TGTGCCAGCAGTGACTCGGCCCGTAGGGTGGGAGACACTGAAGCTTTCTTT	CASSDSARRVGDTEAFF
TRBV30	NA	NA	TRBJ1-1	TGTGCCTGGAGTGTCGGGGGGGGCACTGAAGCTTTCTTT	CAWSVGGGTEAFF
TRBV7-7	NA	NA	TRBJ1-1	TGTGCTAGCAGCCTGGGGGCAGGTCTGCGGGACACTGAAGCTTTCTTT	CASSLGAGLRDTEAFF
TRBV7-9	TRBD1	NA	TRBJ2-7	TGTGCCAGCATGCTACCCGGGACAGGGAACTACGAGCAGTACTTC	CASMLPGTGNYEQYF
TRBV27	NA	NA	TRBJ1-1	TGTGCCAGCAGTTTATCCGCAGGCATGAACACTGAAGCTTTCTTT	CASSLSAGMNTEAFF
TRBV6-5	NA	NA	TRBJ1-5	TGTGCCAGCAGCCGAGGACACCATCAGCCCCAGCATTTT	CASSRGHHQPQHF
TRBV7-2	TRBD1	NA	TRBJ1-1	TGTGCCAGCAGCTTAGGCCCTTACTCACCAGGGGGCGTGAACACTGAAGCTTTCTTT	CASSLGPYSPGGVNTEAFF
TRBV6-5	TRBD1	NA	TRBJ2-2	TGTGCCAGCAGCAGACAGGGTAACACCGGGGAGCTGTTTTTT	CASSRQGNTGELFF
TRBV27	TRBD2	NA	TRBJ2-2	TGTGCCAGCAGTCCTGCGGGGACTAGGGGCACCGGGGAGCTGTTTTTT	CASSPAGTRGTGELFF
TRBV15	NA	NA	TRBJ1-2	TGTGCCACCAGCAGAGATCCGACACTCGTCTATGGCTACACCTTC	CATSRDPTLVYGYTF
TRBV29-1	TRBD1	NA	TRBJ1-2	TGCAGCGTTGGACAGGGAAAGGGGTATGGCTACACCTTC	CSVGQGKGYGYTF
TRBV19	TRBD1	once	TRBJ2-6	TGTGCCAGTACCCACCCGACAGGGAGCGGGGCCAACGTCCTGACTTTC	CASTHPTGSGANVLTF
TRBV2	NA	NA	TRBJ1-2	TGTGCCAGCAGTGAAGCTGGGAGGGCGGGGGGCTACACCTTC	CASSEAGRAGGYTF
TRBV7-2	NA	NA	TRBJ1-3	TGTGCCAGCAGCTTGGCCCGGGACTTTATAGGGAACACCATATATTTT	CASSLARDFIGNTIYF
TRBV6-5	NA	NA	TRBJ1-2	TGTGCCAGTGCCCACCAGGGCATCAACTATGGCTACACCTTC	CASAHQGINYGYTF
TRBV29-1	TRBD1	NA	TRBJ1-1	TGCAGCGCCGCCACCGGGACAGAGTACACTGAAGCTTTCTTT	CSAATGTEYTEAFF
TRBV5-1	NA	NA	TRBJ1-2	TGCGCCAGCAGCTTGGAACGGGGGAACTATGGCTACACCTTC	CASSLERGNYGYTF